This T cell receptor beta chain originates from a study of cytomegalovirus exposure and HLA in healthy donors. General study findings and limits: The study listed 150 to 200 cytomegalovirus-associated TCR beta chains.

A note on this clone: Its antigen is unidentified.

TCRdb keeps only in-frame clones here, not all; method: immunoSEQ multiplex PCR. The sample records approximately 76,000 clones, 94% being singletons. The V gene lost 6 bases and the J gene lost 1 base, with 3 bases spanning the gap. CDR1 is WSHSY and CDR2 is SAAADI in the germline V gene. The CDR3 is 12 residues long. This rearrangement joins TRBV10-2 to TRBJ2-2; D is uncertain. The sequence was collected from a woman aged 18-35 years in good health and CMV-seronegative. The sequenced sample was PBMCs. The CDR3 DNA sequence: TGCGCCAGCAGCCGGAACACCGGGGAGCTGTTTTTT. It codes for CASSRNTGELFF.